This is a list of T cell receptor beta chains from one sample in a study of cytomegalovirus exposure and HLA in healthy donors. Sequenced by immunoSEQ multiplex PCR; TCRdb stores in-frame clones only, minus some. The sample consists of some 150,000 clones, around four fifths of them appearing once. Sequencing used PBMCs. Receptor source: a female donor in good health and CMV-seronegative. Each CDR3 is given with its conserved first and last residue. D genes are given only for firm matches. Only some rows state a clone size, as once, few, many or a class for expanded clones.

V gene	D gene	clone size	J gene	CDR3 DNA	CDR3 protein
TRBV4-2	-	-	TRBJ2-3	TGTGCCAGCAGCCAAGCTTCTGTGGGTGGAGCGGATACGCAGTATTTT	CASSQASVGGADTQYF
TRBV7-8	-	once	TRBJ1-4	TGTGCCAGCAGCTTAGTTGGGGGGGGGCTGAGTGAAAAACTGTTTTTT	CASSLVGGGLSEKLFF
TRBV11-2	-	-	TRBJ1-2	TGTGCCAGCAGCTCCCTACGGGTCTATGGCTACACCTTC	CASSSLRVYGYTF
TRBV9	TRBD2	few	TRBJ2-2	TGTGCCAGCAGCCAACGACTAGCGGGGGGTGGCGGGGAGCTGTTTTTT	CASSQRLAGGGGELFF
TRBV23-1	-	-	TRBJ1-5	TGCGCCAGCAGTCAATCGGGCAGGGACACTCAGCCCCAGCATTTT	CASSQSGRDTQPQHF
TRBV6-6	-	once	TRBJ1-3	TGTGCCAGCAGTTACTACCCTACAGGATCCGGAAACACCATATATTTT	CASSYYPTGSGNTIYF
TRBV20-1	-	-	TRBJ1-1	TGCAGTGCTAGACAGGGGAAAGCTTTCTTT	CSARQGKAFF
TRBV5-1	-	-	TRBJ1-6	TGCGCCAGCAGCTTGGGGGGCAGGATCGAATCACCCCTCCACTTT	CASSLGGRIESPLHF
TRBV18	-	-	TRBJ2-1	TGTGCCAGCTCAAAACGGGGATTCTACAATGAGCAGTTCTTC	CASSKRGFYNEQFF
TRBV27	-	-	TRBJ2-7	TGTGCCAGCAGTTTCGGCCCCCACAACTTAGGGGGATTCACCTACGAGCAGTACTTC	CASSFGPHNLGGFTYEQYF
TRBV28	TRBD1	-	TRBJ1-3	TGTGCCAGCACTACAGGGGCTGGAAACACCATATATTTT	CASTTGAGNTIYF
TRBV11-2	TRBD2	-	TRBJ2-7	TGTGCCAGCAGCCCCCCTAGCGGCAGGGACTCCTACGAGCAGTACTTC	CASSPPSGRDSYEQYF
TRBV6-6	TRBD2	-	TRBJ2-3	TGTGCCAGCAGTTACTCTCCGGGACTAGGAGATACGCAGTATTTT	CASSYSPGLGDTQYF
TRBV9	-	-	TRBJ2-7	TGTGCCAGCAGCGCGACCGGGACATCCCCCTACGAGCAGTACTTC	CASSATGTSPYEQYF
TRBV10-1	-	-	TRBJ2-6	TGCGCCAGCAGTGACAACTCTGGGGCCAACGTCCTGACTTTC	CASSDNSGANVLTF
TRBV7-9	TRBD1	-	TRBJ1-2	TGTGCCAGCAGCTTAGCGACAGGGAGGAGTGGTGGCTACACCTTC	CASSLATGRSGGYTF
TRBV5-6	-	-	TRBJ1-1	TGTGCCAGCAGCTTTACGGAGAATACTGAAGCTTTCTTT	CASSFTENTEAFF
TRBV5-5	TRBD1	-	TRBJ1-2	TGTGCCAGCAGCCTGACAGGGGTCCCTAACTATGGCTACACCTTC	CASSLTGVPNYGYTF
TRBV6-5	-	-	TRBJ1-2	TGTGCCAGCAGCCCTACTGAGTTCAACTATGGCTACACCTTC	CASSPTEFNYGYTF
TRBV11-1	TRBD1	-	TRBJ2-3	TGTGCCAGCAGCTTAGGCCCCAGGGGGACAGATACGCAGTATTTT	CASSLGPRGTDTQYF
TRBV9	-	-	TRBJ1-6	TGTGCCAGCAGCTCCCCCCGGGGACTATTCGATAATTCACCCCTCCACTTT	CASSSPRGLFDNSPLHF
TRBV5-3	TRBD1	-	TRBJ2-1	TGTGCCAGAAGCGCCCATCAGGGGGACAATGAGCAGTTCTTC	CARSAHQGDNEQFF
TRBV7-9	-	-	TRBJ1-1	TGTGCCAGCAGCATCCACGAGACAGAGGAAGCTTTCTTT	CASSIHETEEAFF
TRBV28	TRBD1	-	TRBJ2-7	TGTGCCAAGGGACAGGAACGGTACGAGCAGTACTTC	CAKGQERYEQYF
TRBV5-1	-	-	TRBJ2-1	TGCGCCACCGCCCTTCCCGGGAACAATGAGCAGTTCTTC	CATALPGNNEQFF
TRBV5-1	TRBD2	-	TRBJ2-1	TGCGCCAGCAGCCGTGGACTAGCGGGACTGGATGAGCAGTTCTTC	CASSRGLAGLDEQFF
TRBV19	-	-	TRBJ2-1	TGTGCCAGTAGTCGTTCGGGAGAACTAGGTGAGCAGTTCTTC	CASSRSGELGEQFF
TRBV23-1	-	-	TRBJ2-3	TGCGCCAGCAGTGCTCCCGGGTCTCTTCCAGCCACAGATACGCAGTATTTT	CASSAPGSLPATDTQYF
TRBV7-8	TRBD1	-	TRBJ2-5	TGTGCCAGCGCCGGGACAGGGGCAGAGACCCAGTACTTC	CASAGTGAETQYF
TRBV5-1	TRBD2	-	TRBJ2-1	TGCGCCAGCAGCGCGGGGCTAGCGGGAGGGCCGAGTTACAATGAGCAGTTCTTC	CASSAGLAGGPSYNEQFF
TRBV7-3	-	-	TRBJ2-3	TGTGCCAGCAGCTTAACTTTTGCGGGGCAGGGGGAAGATACGCAGTATTTT	CASSLTFAGQGEDTQYF
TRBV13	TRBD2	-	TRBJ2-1	TGTGCCAGCAGCTTCGGGACTAGCGGACGCAATGAGCAGTTCTTC	CASSFGTSGRNEQFF
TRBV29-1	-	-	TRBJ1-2	TGCAGCGTTGGGATGGGCGGCTACACCTTC	CSVGMGGYTF
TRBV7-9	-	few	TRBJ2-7	TGTGCCAGCCAGACTCAGGGACATCTCTACGAGCAGTACTTC	CASQTQGHLYEQYF
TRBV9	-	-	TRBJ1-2	TGTGCCAGCAGCGTAGGAGGGCAGAACTATGGCTACACCTTC	CASSVGGQNYGYTF